This T cell receptor (beta chain) derives from a study of Graves' ophthalmopathy and Graves' hyperthyroidism. Study findings and constraints: Blood shared most expanded thyroid clonotypes above 0.001 frequency. A 13-signature model separated ophthalmopathy from stable hyperthyroidism, just under 90% sensitivity, around 81% specificity.

Germline CDR1 is DFQATT and CDR2 is SNEGSKA (reference sequence). This CDR3 contains 14 residues. Trimming shortened V by 3 bases and J by 10 bases, and 16 bases separated the two germline ends. CDR3 regions of TCR beta were amplified from RNA transcripts. An opening RT-PCR round employed HTBI primers and preceded a second-round multiplex PCR. TCRdb reprocessed the multiplex PCR reads via MiXCR and lists one record per CDR3 protein. This sample has 200,000 to 250,000 distinct CDR3 sequences, with about a fifth found just once. As diagnostic evidence, clinical symptoms, serum thyroxine, TRAb, thyroid ultrasound and orbital computed tomography were relied upon. This clonotype was observed at least ten times. Its antigen is unknown.

The source material was peripheral blood. The receptor was derived from a woman aged 45-60 years with Graves' ophthalmopathy. The chain joins TRBV20-1 to TRBJ1-6; D possibly corresponds to TRBD1 (5 bases). CDR3 protein: CSARAGQGRSPLHF. In nucleotides, the CDR3 is TGCAGTGCTAGGGCAGGGCAGGGACGATCACCCCTCCACTTT.